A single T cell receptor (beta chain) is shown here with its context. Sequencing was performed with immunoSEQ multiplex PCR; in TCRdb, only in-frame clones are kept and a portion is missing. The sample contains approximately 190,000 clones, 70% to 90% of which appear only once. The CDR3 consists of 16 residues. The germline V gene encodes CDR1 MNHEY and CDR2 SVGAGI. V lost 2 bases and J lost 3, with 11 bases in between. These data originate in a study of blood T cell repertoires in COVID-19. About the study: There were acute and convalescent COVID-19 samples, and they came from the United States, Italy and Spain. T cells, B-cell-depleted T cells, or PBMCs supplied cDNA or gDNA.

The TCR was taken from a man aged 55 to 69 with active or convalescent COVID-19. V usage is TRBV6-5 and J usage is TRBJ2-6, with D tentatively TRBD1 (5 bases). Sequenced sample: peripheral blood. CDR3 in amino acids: CASSYSFQGGANVLTF. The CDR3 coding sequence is TGTGCCAGCAGTTACAGCTTCCAGGGTGGGGCCAACGTCCTGACTTTC.